These 24 T cell receptor beta chains were all obtained from the same sample, sequenced in a study of blood T cell repertoires in COVID-19. Method: immunoSEQ multiplex PCR; TCRdb's copy keeps in-frame clones and lacks some. In the table there are about 300,000 clones, approximately 89% of which are singletons. Sequenced material: peripheral blood. The receptor source for this set is a young woman with COVID-19, enrolled during active disease.

The CDR3 region is CATSARRQGHETQYF. Written as DNA, the CDR3 is TGTGCCACCAGTGCAAGGAGACAGGGTCACGAGACCCAGTACTTC. The chain carries TRBV24-1 and TRBJ2-5; 7 bases are a match to TRBD1. This CDR3 spans 15 amino acids. V lost 5 bases, J lost 5 bases, and 10 bases stayed unmatched. Germline V gene lookup returns CDR1 KGHDR and CDR2 SFDVKD.

The V and J genes are TRBV27 and TRBJ2-2, with TRBD1 as a possible D gene (5 bases). The V gene lost 2 bases and the J gene lost 1 base, with 5 bases spanning the gap. Germline V gene sequence: CDR1 MNHEY, CDR2 SMNVEV (reference sequence). The CDR3 extends over 14 amino acids. CDR3 sequence (DNA): TGTGCCAGCAGTTTAGACAGGAACACCGGGGAGCTGTTTTTT. It is translated as CASSLDRNTGELFF.

The gene calls are TRBV18 and TRBJ1-5; D gene uncertain. The V gene's germline CDR1 is KGHSH and CDR2 LQKENI. The length of the CDR3 is 16 residues. Trimming pared 1 base from V and 3 bases from J, leaving 13 bases between. The CDR3 reads CASSPQGAGNNQPQHF. CDR3 bases: TGTGCCAGCTCACCACAGGGAGCGGGAAACAATCAGCCCCAGCATTTT.

This sequence joins TRBV6-5 and TRBJ2-7; 9 nucleotides align to TRBD2. CDR1 and CDR2 from the germline V gene are MNHEY and SVGAGI. V was pared by 6 bases and J by 3 bases, with 6 bases of the junction left unmatched. The CDR3 runs to 14 residues. CDR3 loop: CASRERGAFYEQYF. In DNA form, the CDR3 reads TGTGCCAGCAGGGAGCGGGGGGCTTTCTACGAGCAGTACTTC.

This clone came up a few times. CDR3 DNA sequence: TGTGCCAGCAACTCCGGACACTCGAACACTGAAGCTTTCTTT. Residues: CASNSGHSNTEAFF. V gene TRBV19 combines with J gene TRBJ1-1; a possible D gene is TRBD1 (5 bases). The V and J ends lost 9 bases and 1 base respectively, with 15 bases between them. Germline values: CDR1 LNHDA, CDR2 SQIVND (reference sequence). The CDR3 runs to 14 residues.

The V and J genes are TRBV6-5 and TRBJ2-7, with D uncertain. The CDR3 runs 15 residues. V was cut by 2 bases and J by 6 bases, with 17 bases left in between. The germline gives CDR1 MNHEY, CDR2 SVGAGI. CDR3 nucleotide sequence: TGTGCCAGCAGTTACGATGGCCCCCTGTCGGGCGAGCAGTACTTC. It specifies CASSYDGPLSGEQYF.

CDR3 residues: CASRPRQGGQPQHF. In DNA form, the CDR3 reads TGTGCCAGCAGGCCCCGACAGGGCGGCCAGCCCCAGCATTTT. The rearrangement links TRBV28 to TRBJ1-5; 7 nucleotides align to TRBD1. V lost 6 bases, J lost 7 bases, and 9 bases stayed unmatched. This CDR3 is built from 14 residues. Germline V CDR1 and CDR2: MDHEN, SYDVKM.

V and J are TRBV19 and TRBJ1-2; no reliable D call. The CDR3 is 14 amino acids. The germline CDR1 and CDR2 sequences are LNHDA and SQIVND (reference sequence). Trimming removed 3 bases at V and 7 bases at J, with 15 bases between. The CDR3 DNA follows: TGTGCCAGTAGTATTGGTTTTGGGCCTGCTGGCTACACCTTC. Translated: CASSIGFGPAGYTF.

The gene calls are TRBV10-2 and TRBJ2-3, with 7 bases identical to TRBD1. Germline CDR1 reads WSHSY; CDR2 reads SAAADI. The J segment lost 4 bases and the V segment lost 7 bases, leaving 14 bases of the junction unmatched. CDR3 size: 16 residues. The CDR3 loop reads CASTQKRGGNADTQYF. DNA of the CDR3: TGCGCCAGCACCCAGAAGAGAGGGGGCAACGCAGATACGCAGTATTTT.

This chain connects TRBV11-3 to TRBJ2-7; no clear D gene. V dropped 1 base and J dropped 5 bases, with 3 bases sitting between them. The CDR3 covers 11 residues. Germline V gene sequence: CDR1 SGHNT, CDR2 YENEEA. The CDR3 reads CASSLVNEQYF. The CDR3 DNA reads as TGTGCCAGCAGCTTAGTTAACGAGCAGTACTTC.

This chain joins TRBV29-1 and TRBJ1-4; D is undetermined. V lost 7 bases and J lost 6, with 15 bases in between. Germline loops: CDR1 SQVTM, CDR2 ANQGSEA. The CDR3 is 13 amino acids. CDR3 in amino acids: CSGYGNPDEKLFF. The CDR3 DNA reads as TGCAGCGGCTACGGGAACCCGGATGAAAAACTGTTTTTT.

This clone appeared once. The V gene is TRBV3-1 (or the pseudogene TRBV3-2), the J gene TRBJ2-2; D is unresolved. The V end was cut by 9 bases, the J end by 1 base, with 3 bases between. The CDR3 covers 11 residues. Germline V gives CDR1 LGHDT, CDR2 YNNKEL (reference sequence). The CDR3: CASQNTGELFF. The DNA of the CDR3 is TGTGCCAGTCAGAACACCGGGGAGCTGTTTTTT.

The chain recombines TRBV12-3 or TRBV12-4 with TRBJ1-4; maybe TRBD1 (5 bases). V lost 6 bases to trimming and J lost 14 bases, with 19 bases between them. The CDR3 is 13 amino acids. CDR3 coding DNA: TGTGCCAGCAGCCCCGGCTGGGAGGGGCAGCTGTTTTTT. Its translation: CASSPGWEGQLFF.

The chain joins TRBV3-1 (or the pseudogene TRBV3-2) to TRBJ1-4, with 9 bases aligning to TRBD1. V shed 0 bases, J shed 3 bases, and the junction held 5 bases outside the gene matches. This CDR3 is 17 amino acids long. Germline-derived CDR1 and CDR2 are LGHDT and YNNKEL (reference sequence). CDR3 sequence (DNA): TGTGCCAGCAGCCAAGACCCACAGGGGGCGCCTAATGAAAAACTGTTTTTT. Amino acid sequence: CASSQDPQGAPNEKLFF.

The chain combines TRBV18 with TRBJ2-7; 7 bases line up with TRBD1. The germline V gene has CDR1 KGHSH and CDR2 LQKENI. The CDR3 has 14 amino acids. V lost 4 bases and J lost 4; bases outside the gene matches: 7. The CDR3 nucleotides read TGTGCCAGCTCACTAGGGGGCGCGACGTACGAGCAGTACTTC. Amino acids: CASSLGGATYEQYF.

This rearrangement joins TRBV20-1 to TRBJ1-6; D gene ambiguous. The germline V and J ends were trimmed by 6 bases and 8 bases, with 8 bases remaining between them. The CDR3 covers 11 residues. CDR1 and CDR2 from the germline V gene are DFQATT and SNEGSKA (reference sequence). This CDR3 reads CSAQEHSPLHF. Written as DNA, the CDR3 is TGCAGTGCCCAAGAGCATTCACCCCTCCACTTT.

This rearrangement joins TRBV28 to TRBJ2-7, with 7 bases identical to TRBD1. Per germline, CDR1 MDHEN and CDR2 SYDVKM. With 7 bases clipped from V and 2 bases from J, the junction kept 8 bases outside the gene matches. The CDR3 runs to 14 residues. CDR3: CASTPGTDAYEQYV. The CDR3 bases are TGTGCCAGCACGCCCGGGACAGATGCCTACGAGCAGTACGTC.

This chain connects TRBV7-9 to TRBJ1-1; D gene unclear. Per the germline V gene, CDR1 is SEHNR and CDR2 is FQNEAQ (reference sequence). Trimming cost V 1 base and J 5 bases, with 14 bases left between them. The CDR3 extends over 15 amino acids. CDR3 bases: TGTGCCAGCAGCTTAGTTTTAGGAGTTGGGACTGAAGCTTTCTTT. Residues: CASSLVLGVGTEAFF.

The rearrangement uses TRBV14 and TRBJ1-6, with 7 bases identical to TRBD1. This CDR3 is 15 amino acids long. Trimming removed 5 bases from V and 8 bases from J; junction bases left unmatched: 9. Germline lookup yields CDR1 SGHDN and CDR2 FVKESK. In DNA form, the CDR3 reads TGTGCCAGCAGCGGCCTTAAGGGGGCCTATTCACCCCTCCACTTT. It is translated as CASSGLKGAYSPLHF.

This chain links TRBV2 with TRBJ2-6, with TRBD2 matching 11 bases. The CDR3 length is 18 residues. After removal of 1 base from V and 2 bases from J, the junction contained 4 bases not matched to a gene. CDR1 is SNHLY and CDR2 is FYNNEI in the germline V gene. In DNA form, the CDR3 reads TGTGCCAGCAGTGAAGGCCTAGCGGGGGGAACTGGGGCCAACGTCCTGACTTTC. Translating it yields CASSEGLAGGTGANVLTF. Full variable domain (rest looked up from reference TRBV2 and TRBJ2-6): EPEVTQTPSHQVTQMGQEVILRCVPISNHLYFYWYRQILGQKVEFLVSFYNNEISEKSEIFDDQFSVERPDGSNFTLKIRSTKLEDSAMYFCASSEGLAGGTGANVLTFGAGSRLTVL.

This sequence joins TRBV6-5 and TRBJ1-3; D is uncertain. Trimming stripped 0 bases from V and 0 bases from J, with 6 bases between. The CDR3 is 15 amino acids. CDR1 is MNHEY and CDR2 is SVGAGI in the germline V gene. The CDR3 sequence: CASSYSLSSGNTIYF. CDR3 nucleotide sequence: TGTGCCAGCAGTTACTCCTTGAGCTCTGGAAACACCATATATTTT.

The DNA of the CDR3 is TGTGCCAGCAGCCCGACAGGGATAACAGATACGCAGTATTTT. Translated: CASSPTGITDTQYF. This sequence joins TRBV3-1 (or the pseudogene TRBV3-2) and TRBJ2-3; TRBD1 agrees at 7 bases. The CDR3 spans 14 residues. Germline lookup yields CDR1 LGHDT and CDR2 YNNKEL (reference sequence). V was pared by 4 bases and J by 3 bases, with 4 bases of the junction left unmatched.

V usage is TRBV7-2 and J usage is TRBJ1-1, with 9 bases that match TRBD1. Looked up from germline, CDR1 is SGHTA and CDR2 is FQGNSA. J gave up 3 bases and V 5 bases, and 4 bases lay outside the gene matches. The length of the CDR3 is 14 residues. The CDR3 is CASSQGQGHTEAFF. The CDR3, as DNA: TGTGCCAGCAGCCAGGGACAGGGACACACTGAAGCTTTCTTT.

This chain uses TRBV7-8 with TRBJ2-5; D is uncertain. The CDR3 extends over 14 amino acids. Per the germline V gene, CDR1 is SGHVS and CDR2 is FQNEAQ. V lost 0 bases and J lost 5, with 10 bases in between. The CDR3 region is CASSLALPRETQYF. CDR3 sequence (DNA): TGTGCCAGCAGCTTAGCCCTCCCGCGGGAGACCCAGTACTTC.